The 10 T cell receptor beta chains given below trace back to one sample, sequenced in a study of cytomegalovirus exposure and HLA in healthy donors. The PCR ran on 60 Vbeta and 13 Jbeta primers. Using immunoSEQ multiplex PCR, the repertoire was profiled, and TCRdb retains in-frame clones only, with some absent. The sample has about 180,000 clones; about 78% are singletons. The sample consisted of PBMCs. Receptors originate from a man aged 40-50 years in good health and CMV-seronegative.

The chain has TRBV21-1 and TRBJ2-6; the listed D gene, TRBD1, was not tested against the DNA. TRBV21-1 is a listed pseudogene. The CDR3 loop spans 18 amino acids. CDR3 loop: CASSSTPGQGSGANVLTF. Here the CDR3 DNA reads TGTGCCAGCAGCTCTACACCGGGACAGGGCTCTGGGGCCAACGTCCTGACTTTC.

This sequence joins TRBV9 and TRBJ1-2; unclear D gene. Between the trimmed V and J ends, which lost 4 bases and 5 bases, there was a span of 18 bases. CDR1 is SGDLS, CDR2 YYNGEE, per germline. The CDR3 has 15 amino acids. CDR3 DNA: TGTGCCAGCAGCCCTAACGGAGAGTTTTTTTATGGCTACACCTTC. Translation: CASSPNGEFFYGYTF.

This rearrangement joins TRBV5-4 to TRBJ2-3, with 8 bases that match TRBD2. Germline V CDR1 and CDR2: SGHNT, YYREEE (reference sequence). J gave up 4 bases and V 0 bases, and 4 bases lay outside the gene matches. The CDR3 extends over 15 amino acids. CDR3 sequence: CASSLGGTSSDTQYF. CDR3 nucleotide sequence: TGTGCCAGCAGCTTGGGCGGGACTAGTTCAGATACGCAGTATTTT.

This chain uses TRBV7-9 with TRBJ2-7, with 7 bases matching TRBD2. The trim removed 6 bases at V and 2 bases at J, leaving 10 bases unmatched. Germline values: CDR1 SEHNR, CDR2 FQNEAQ (reference sequence). The CDR3 has 15 amino acids. CDR3 amino acids: CASRDGSGSTYEQYF. In DNA, the CDR3 is TGTGCCAGCAGAGACGGTAGCGGGTCTACCTACGAGCAGTACTTC.

The chain has TRBV9 and TRBJ2-6; 7 bases match TRBD1. The length of the CDR3 is 18 residues. The ends lost 0 bases at V and 4 bases at J; junction bases unmatched: 10. CDR1 is SGDLS, CDR2 YYNGEE, per germline. CDR3: CASSVAAGGSTGANVLTF. The CDR3 DNA sequence: TGTGCCAGCAGCGTAGCGGCAGGGGGTTCGACCGGGGCCAACGTCCTGACTTTC. Using reference TRBV9 and TRBJ2-6 for the parts outside the CDR3, the full variable domain is DSGVTQTPKHLITATGQRVTLRCSPRSGDLSVYWYQQSLDQGLQFLIQYYNGEERAKGNILERFSAQQFPDLHSELNLSSLELGDSALYFCASSVAAGGSTGANVLTFGAGSRLTVL.

V is TRBV12-5 and J is TRBJ2-5, with TRBD2 identical over 7 bases. Near its end, the DNA agrees better with TRBJ2-7, so the J call may be wrong. Germline CDR1 and CDR2: LGHNT and FRNRAP. This CDR3 is 14 amino acids long. The CDR3 sequence is CASGLGDGRYEQYF. Written as DNA, the CDR3 is TGTGCTAGTGGTTTGGGGGACGGGAGGTACGAGCAGTACTTC.

This chain uses TRBV2 with TRBJ2-3, with 8 positions matching TRBD2. Germline-derived CDR1 and CDR2 are SNHLY and FYNNEI. Trimming removed 11 bases from V and 1 base from J; junction bases left unmatched: 5. The CDR3 runs 13 residues. The CDR3 nucleotides are TGTGCCGGGACTAGGGGGGGCACAGATACGCAGTATTTT. It translates to CAGTRGGTDTQYF.

Turning to this clone: Other DNA sequences within the sample encode an identical CDR3. The chain recombines TRBV7-2 with TRBJ2-7; no clear D gene. Germline V CDR1 and CDR2: SGHTA, FQGNSA. This CDR3 has 11 amino acids. Between the trimmed V and J ends, which lost 2 bases and 4 bases, there was a span of 3 bases. The CDR3 nucleotides read TGTGCCAGCAGCTTATCTTACGAGCAGTACTTC. Translating it yields CASSLSYEQYF. Filled out from reference TRBV7-2 and TRBJ2-7, the complete variable domain reads GAGVSQSPSNKVTEKGKDVELRCDPISGHTALYWYRQSLGQGLEFLIYFQGNSAPDKSGLPSDRFSAERTGGSVSTLTIQRTQQEDSAVYLCASSLSYEQYFGPGTRLTVT.

The V gene is TRBV7-6, the J gene TRBJ2-4, with 11 bases aligning to TRBD2. This CDR3 has 16 residues. Germline values: CDR1 SGHVS, CDR2 FNYEAQ. V lost 5 bases and J lost 1; bases outside the gene matches: 4. The CDR3 here is CASSPGTSGAKNIQYF. DNA of the CDR3: TGTGCCAGCAGCCCGGGGACTAGCGGCGCCAAAAACATTCAGTACTTC.

The chain links TRBV5-6 to TRBJ2-7; tentative D call: TRBD2 (5 bases). The CDR3 loop spans 14 amino acids. V lost 4 bases to trimming and J lost 2 bases, with 13 bases between them. Germline CDR1 and CDR2: SGHDT and YYEEEE. The CDR3 is CASSPTGIAYEQYF. The CDR3 region has the DNA TGTGCCAGCAGCCCTACCGGGATCGCCTACGAGCAGTACTTC.